Reported below is one T cell receptor (beta chain). The data were produced by immunoSEQ multiplex PCR, yet TCRdb's version contains in-frame clones alone and is incomplete. The sample carries some 64,000 clones, almost 97% recorded once. CDR3 size: 14 residues. Trimming shortened V by 5 bases and J by 0 bases, and 9 bases separated the two germline ends. The V gene's germline CDR1 is MNHEY and CDR2 SVGAGI. The entry originates in a study of technical replicates of blood from several donors. The sequencing input was T cells isolated from PBMCs. The sequence came from a human donor in good health. V and J are TRBV6-5 and TRBJ2-3; no clear D gene. DNA of the CDR3: TGTGCCAGCAGTCCGAGGAAAAGCACAGATACGCAGTATTTT. Amino acids: CASSPRKSTDTQYF.